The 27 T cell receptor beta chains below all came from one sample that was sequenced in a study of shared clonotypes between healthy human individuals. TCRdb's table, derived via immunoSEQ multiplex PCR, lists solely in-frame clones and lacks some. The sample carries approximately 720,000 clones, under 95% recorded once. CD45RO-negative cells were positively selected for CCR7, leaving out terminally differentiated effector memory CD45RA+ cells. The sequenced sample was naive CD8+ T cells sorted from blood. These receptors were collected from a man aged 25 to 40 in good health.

CDR3 sequence (DNA): TGCAGTGCTAGAGAGGGAAACACCATATATTTT. Translation: CSAREGNTIYF. The chain joins TRBV20-1 to TRBJ1-3; D is uncertain. CDR1 is DFQATT and CDR2 is SNEGSKA in the germline V gene (reference sequence). CDR3 length: 11 amino acids. V dropped 0 bases and J dropped 4 bases, with 1 base sitting between them.

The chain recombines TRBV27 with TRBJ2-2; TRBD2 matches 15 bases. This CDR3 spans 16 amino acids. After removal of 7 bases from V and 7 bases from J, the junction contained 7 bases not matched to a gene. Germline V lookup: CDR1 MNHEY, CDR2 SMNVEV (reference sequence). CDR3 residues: CASTQGTSGRSGELFF. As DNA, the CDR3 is TGTGCCAGCACCCAAGGGACTAGCGGGAGGAGCGGGGAGCTGTTTTTT.

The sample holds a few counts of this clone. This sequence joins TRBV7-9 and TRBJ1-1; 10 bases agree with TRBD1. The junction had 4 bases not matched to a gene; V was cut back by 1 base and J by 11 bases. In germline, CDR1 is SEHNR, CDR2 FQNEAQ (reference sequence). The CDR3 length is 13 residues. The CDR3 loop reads CASSLDPGQGAFF. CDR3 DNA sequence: TGTGCCAGCAGCTTAGACCCGGGACAGGGGGCTTTCTTT.

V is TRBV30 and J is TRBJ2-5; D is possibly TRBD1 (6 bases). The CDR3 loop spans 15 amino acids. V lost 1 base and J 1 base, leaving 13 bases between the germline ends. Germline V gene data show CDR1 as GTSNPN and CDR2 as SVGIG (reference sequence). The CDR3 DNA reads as TGTGCCTGGAGTGCCTCGACAGGAATCCAAGAGACCCAGTACTTC. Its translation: CAWSASTGIQETQYF.

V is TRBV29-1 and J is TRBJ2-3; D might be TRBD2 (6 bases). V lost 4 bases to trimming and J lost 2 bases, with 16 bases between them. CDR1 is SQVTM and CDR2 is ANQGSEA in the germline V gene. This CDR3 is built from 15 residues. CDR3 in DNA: TGCAGCGTTGTAGTCGGGTGGGAGGACACAGATACGCAGTATTTT. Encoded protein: CSVVVGWEDTDTQYF.

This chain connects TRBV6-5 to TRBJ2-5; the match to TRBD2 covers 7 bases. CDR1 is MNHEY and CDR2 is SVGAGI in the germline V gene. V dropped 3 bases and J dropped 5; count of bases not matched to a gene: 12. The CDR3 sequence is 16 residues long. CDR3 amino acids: CASSYKAGASLETQYF. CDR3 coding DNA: TGTGCCAGCAGTTATAAGGCGGGAGCATCATTGGAGACCCAGTACTTC.

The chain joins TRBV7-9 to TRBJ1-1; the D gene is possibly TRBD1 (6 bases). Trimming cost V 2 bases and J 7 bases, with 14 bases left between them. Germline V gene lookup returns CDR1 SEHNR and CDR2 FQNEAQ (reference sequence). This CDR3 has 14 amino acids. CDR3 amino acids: CASSLRSGHGEAFF. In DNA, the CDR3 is TGTGCCAGCAGCTTACGATCGGGACACGGTGAAGCTTTCTTT.

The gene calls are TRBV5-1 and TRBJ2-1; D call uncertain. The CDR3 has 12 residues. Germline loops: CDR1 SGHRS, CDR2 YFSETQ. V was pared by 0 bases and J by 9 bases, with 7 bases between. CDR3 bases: TGCGCCAGCAGCTTGGCCCTGGGTGAGCAGTTCTTC. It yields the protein CASSLALGEQFF.

The CDR3 sequence is CASSIRIFRDKKRTGELFF. The DNA for the CDR3 is TGTGCCAGTAGTATAAGGATCTTCCGGGACAAGAAACGCACCGGGGAGCTGTTTTTT. The rearrangement joins TRBV19 to TRBJ2-2; TRBD1 is a possible D gene (6 bases). This CDR3 is built from 19 residues. The ends were cut back, 2 bases at V and 4 bases at J, with 23 bases in the middle. Germline V CDR1 and CDR2: LNHDA, SQIVND (reference sequence).

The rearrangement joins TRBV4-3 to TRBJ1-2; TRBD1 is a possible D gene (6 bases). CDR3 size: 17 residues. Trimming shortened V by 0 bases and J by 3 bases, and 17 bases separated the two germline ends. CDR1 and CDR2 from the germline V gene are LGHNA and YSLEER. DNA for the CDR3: TGCGCCAGCAGCCAAGACCCTAGGTCAGGGGCGGACTATGGCTACACCTTC. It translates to CASSQDPRSGADYGYTF.

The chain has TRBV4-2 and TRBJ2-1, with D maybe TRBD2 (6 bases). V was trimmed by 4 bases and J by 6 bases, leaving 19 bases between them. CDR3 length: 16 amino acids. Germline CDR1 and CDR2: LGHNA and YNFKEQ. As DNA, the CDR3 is TGTGCCAGCAGCCCCCAGGAGGGTTCTTTGGGCAATGAGCAGTTCTTC. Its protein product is CASSPQEGSLGNEQFF.

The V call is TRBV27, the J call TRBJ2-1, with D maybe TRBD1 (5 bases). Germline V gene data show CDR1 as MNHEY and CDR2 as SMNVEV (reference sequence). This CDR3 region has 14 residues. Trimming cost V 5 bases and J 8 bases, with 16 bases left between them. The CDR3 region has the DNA TGTGCCAGCAGTCCCGTCAGGGCTTGGGATGAGCAGTTCTTC. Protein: CASSPVRAWDEQFF.

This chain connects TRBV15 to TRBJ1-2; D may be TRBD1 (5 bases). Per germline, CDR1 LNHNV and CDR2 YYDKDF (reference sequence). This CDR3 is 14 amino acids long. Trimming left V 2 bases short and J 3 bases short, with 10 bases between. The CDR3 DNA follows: TGTGCCACCAGCAGAATAGGGGCCGACTATGGCTACACCTTC. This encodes CATSRIGADYGYTF.

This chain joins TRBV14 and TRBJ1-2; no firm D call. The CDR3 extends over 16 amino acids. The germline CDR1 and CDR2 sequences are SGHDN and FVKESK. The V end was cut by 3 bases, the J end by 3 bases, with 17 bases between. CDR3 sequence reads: CASSQRRLPGDYGYTF. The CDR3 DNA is TGTGCCAGCAGCCAGCGACGGCTCCCGGGCGACTATGGCTACACCTTC.

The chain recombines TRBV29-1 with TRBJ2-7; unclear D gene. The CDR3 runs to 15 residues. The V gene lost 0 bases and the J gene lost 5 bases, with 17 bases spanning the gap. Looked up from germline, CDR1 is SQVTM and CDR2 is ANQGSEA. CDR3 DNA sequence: TGCAGCGTTGAAGATAGGTTTGCGACACATCACGAGCAGTACTTC. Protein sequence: CSVEDRFATHHEQYF.

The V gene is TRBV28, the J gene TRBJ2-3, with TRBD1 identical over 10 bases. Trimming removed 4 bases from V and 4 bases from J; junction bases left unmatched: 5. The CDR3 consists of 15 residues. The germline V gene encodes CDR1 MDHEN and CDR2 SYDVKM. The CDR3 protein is CASSSGQGFADTQYF. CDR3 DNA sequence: TGTGCCAGCAGTTCGGGACAGGGGTTCGCAGATACGCAGTATTTT.

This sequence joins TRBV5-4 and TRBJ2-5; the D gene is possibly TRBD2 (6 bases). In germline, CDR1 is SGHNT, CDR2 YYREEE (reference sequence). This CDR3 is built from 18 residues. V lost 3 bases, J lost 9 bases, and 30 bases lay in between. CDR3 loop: CASSWTSGFGGVRAAQYF. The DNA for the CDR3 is TGTGCCAGCAGCTGGACCTCAGGGTTCGGGGGAGTAAGAGCGGCCCAGTACTTC.

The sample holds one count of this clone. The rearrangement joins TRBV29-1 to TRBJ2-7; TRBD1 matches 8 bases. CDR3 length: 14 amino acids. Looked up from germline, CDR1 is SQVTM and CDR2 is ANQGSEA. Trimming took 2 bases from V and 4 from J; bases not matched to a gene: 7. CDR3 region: CSVESWGTGYEQYF. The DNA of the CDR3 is TGCAGCGTTGAAAGTTGGGGGACAGGATACGAGCAGTACTTC.

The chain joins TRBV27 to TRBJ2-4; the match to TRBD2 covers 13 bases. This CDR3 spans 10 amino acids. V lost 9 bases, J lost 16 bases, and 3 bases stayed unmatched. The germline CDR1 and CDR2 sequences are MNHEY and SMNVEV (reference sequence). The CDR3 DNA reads TGTGCCAGAGGACTAGCGGGAGAATACTTC. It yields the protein CARGLAGEYF.

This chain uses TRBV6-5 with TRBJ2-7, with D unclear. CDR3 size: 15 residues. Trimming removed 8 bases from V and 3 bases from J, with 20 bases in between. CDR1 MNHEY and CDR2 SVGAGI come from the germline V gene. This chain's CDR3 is CASSAPLAAIYEQYF. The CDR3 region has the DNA TGTGCCAGCTCAGCCCCACTGGCAGCGATCTACGAGCAGTACTTC.

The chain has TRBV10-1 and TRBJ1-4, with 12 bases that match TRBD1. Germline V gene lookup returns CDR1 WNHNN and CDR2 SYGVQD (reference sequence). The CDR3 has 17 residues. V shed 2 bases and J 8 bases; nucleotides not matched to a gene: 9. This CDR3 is CASSERDRGQFREKLFF. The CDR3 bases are TGCGCCAGCAGTGAGCGGGACAGGGGGCAGTTTAGAGAAAAACTGTTTTTT.

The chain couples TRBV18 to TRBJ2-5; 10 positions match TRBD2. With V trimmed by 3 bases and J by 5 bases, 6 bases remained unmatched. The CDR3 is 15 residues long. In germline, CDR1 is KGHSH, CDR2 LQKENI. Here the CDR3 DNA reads TGTGCCAGCTCACCCGACCAGACTAGCGGGGAGACCCAGTACTTC. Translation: CASSPDQTSGETQYF.

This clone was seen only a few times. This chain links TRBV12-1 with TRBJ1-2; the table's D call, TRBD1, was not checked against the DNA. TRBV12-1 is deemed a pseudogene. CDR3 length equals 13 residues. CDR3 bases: TGTGCCAGCGGGACAGGGGGTCTCTATGGCTACACCTTC. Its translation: CASGTGGLYGYTF.

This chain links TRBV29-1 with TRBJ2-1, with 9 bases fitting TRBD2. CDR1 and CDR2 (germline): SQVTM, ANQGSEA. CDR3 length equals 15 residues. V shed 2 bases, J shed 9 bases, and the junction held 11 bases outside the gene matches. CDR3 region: CSVEMSSGISGEQFF. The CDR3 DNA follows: TGCAGCGTTGAAATGTCTAGCGGGATATCCGGTGAGCAGTTCTTC.

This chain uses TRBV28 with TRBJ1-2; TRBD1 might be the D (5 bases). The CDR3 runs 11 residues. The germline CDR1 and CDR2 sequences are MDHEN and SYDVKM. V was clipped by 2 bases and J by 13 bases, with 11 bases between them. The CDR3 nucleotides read TGTGCCAGCAGTTTAAGAGGGGTTGGCACCTTC. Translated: CASSLRGVGTF.

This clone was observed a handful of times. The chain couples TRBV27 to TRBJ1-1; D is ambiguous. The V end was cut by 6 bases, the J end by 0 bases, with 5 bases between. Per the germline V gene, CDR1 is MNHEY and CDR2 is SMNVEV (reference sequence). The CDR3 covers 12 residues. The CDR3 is CASRAVNTEAFF. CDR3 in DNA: TGTGCCAGCAGGGCAGTGAACACTGAAGCTTTCTTT.

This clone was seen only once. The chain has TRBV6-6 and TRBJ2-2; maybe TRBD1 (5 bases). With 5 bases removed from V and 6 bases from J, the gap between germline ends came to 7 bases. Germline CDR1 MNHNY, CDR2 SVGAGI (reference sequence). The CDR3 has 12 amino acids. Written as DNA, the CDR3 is TGTGCCAGCAGTGGGGCCTCCGGGGAGCTGTTTTTT. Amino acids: CASSGASGELFF.